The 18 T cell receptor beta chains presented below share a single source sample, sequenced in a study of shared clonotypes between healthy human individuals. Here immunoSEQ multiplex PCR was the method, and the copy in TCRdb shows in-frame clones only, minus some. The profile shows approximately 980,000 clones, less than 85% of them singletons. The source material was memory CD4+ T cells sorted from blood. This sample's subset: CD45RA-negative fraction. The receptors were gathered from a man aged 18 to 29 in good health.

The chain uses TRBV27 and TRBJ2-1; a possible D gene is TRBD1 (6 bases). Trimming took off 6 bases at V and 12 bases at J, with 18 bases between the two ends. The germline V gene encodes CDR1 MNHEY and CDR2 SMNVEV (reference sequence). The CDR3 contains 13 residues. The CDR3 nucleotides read TGTGCCAGCAGGGGACACCCCCCGGGTAGGCAGTTCTTC. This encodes CASRGHPPGRQFF.

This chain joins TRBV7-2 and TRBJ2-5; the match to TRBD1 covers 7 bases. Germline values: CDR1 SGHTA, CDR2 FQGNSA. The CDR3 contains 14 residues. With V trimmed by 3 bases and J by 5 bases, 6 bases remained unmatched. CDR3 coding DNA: TGTGCCAGCAGCTTGACAGGGTCGTGGGAGACCCAGTACTTC. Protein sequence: CASSLTGSWETQYF.

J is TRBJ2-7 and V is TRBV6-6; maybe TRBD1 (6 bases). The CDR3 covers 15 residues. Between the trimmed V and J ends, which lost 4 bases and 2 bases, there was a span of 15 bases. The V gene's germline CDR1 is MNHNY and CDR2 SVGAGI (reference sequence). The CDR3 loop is CASSSGDTLTYEQYF. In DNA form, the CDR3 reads TGTGCCAGCAGTTCCGGGGACACTCTCACCTACGAGCAGTACTTC.

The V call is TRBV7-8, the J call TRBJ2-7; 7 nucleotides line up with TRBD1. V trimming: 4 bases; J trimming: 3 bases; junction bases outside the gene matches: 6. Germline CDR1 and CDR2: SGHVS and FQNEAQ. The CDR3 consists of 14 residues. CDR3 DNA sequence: TGTGCCAGCAGCTCTGACAGGGACGGCTACGAGCAGTACTTC. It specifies CASSSDRDGYEQYF.

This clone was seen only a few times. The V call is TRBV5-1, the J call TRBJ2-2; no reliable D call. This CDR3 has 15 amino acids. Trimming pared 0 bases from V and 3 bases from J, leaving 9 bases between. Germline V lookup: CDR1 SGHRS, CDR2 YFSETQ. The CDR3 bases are TGCGCCAGCAGCTTGGTTGCGGCGGACACCGGGGAGCTGTTTTTT. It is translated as CASSLVAADTGELFF.

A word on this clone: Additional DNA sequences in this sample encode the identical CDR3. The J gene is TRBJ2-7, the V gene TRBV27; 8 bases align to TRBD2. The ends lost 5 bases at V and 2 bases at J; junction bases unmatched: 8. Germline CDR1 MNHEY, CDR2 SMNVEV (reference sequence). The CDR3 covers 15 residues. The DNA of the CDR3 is TGTGCCAGCAGTCTCTCGTCCGGGGGGGCCTACGAGCAGTACTTC. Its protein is CASSLSSGGAYEQYF.

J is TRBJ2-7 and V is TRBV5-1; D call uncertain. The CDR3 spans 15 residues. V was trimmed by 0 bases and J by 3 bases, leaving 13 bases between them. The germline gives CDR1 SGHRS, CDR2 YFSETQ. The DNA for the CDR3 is TGCGCCAGCAGCTTGGATGGCGAAACGATCTACGAGCAGTACTTC. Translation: CASSLDGETIYEQYF. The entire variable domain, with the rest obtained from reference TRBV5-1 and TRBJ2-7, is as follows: KAGVTQTPRYLIKTRGQQVTLSCSPISGHRSVSWYQQTPGQGLQFLFEYFSETQRNKGNFPGRFSGRQFSNSRSEMNVSTLELGDSALYLCASSLDGETIYEQYFGPGTRLTVT.

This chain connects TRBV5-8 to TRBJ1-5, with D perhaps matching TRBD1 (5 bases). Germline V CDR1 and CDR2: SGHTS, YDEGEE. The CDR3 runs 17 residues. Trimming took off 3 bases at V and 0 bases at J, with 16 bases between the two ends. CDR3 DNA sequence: TGTGCCAGCAGCTCCGCCGGAAAGGGGTATAGCAATCAGCCCCAGCATTTT. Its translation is CASSSAGKGYSNQPQHF.

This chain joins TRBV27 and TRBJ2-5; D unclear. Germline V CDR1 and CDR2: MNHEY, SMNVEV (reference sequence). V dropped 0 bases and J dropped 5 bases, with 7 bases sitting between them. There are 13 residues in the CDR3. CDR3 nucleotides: TGTGCCAGCAGTTTATCGCGTTATGAGACCCAGTACTTC. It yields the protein CASSLSRYETQYF.

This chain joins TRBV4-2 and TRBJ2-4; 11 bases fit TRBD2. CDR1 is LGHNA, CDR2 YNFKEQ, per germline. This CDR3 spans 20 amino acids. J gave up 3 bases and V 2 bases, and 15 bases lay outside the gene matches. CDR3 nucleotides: TGTGCCAGCAGCCAAACGACTAGCGGGACGATCGCCGGAGGCAAAAACATTCAGTACTTC. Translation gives CASSQTTSGTIAGGKNIQYF.

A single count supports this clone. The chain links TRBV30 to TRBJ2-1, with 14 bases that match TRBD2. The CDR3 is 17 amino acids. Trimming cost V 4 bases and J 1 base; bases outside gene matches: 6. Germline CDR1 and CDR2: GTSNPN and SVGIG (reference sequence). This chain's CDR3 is CAWTGLAGGRSYNEQFF. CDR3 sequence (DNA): TGTGCCTGGACTGGACTAGCGGGAGGTCGATCCTACAATGAGCAGTTCTTC.

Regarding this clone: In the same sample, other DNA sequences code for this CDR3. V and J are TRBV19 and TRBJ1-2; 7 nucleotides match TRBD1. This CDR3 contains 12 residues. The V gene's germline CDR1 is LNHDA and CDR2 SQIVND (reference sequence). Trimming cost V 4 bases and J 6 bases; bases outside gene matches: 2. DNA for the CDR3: TGTGCCAGTAGTAGACAGGGCGATGGCTACACCTTC. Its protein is CASSRQGDGYTF.

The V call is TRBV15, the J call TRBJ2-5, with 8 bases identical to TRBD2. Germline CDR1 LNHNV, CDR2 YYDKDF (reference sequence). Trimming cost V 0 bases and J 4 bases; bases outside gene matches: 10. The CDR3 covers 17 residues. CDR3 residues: CATSRESSGTRRETQYF. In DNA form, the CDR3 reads TGTGCCACCAGCAGAGAGAGTAGCGGGACCAGAAGAGAGACCCAGTACTTC.

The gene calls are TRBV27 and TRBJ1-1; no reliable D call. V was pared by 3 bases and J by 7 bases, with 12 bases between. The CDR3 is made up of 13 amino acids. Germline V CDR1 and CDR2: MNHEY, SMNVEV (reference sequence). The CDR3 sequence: CASSLRTLGEAFF. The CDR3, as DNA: TGTGCCAGCAGTTTGAGGACGCTCGGTGAAGCTTTCTTT.

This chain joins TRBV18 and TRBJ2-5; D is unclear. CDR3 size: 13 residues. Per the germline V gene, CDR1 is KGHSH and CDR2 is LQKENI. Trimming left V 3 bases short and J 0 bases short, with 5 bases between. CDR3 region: CASSPTYQETQYF. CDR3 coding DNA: TGTGCCAGCTCACCTACCTACCAAGAGACCCAGTACTTC. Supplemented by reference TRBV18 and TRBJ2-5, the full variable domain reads NAGVMQNPRHLVRRRGQEARLRCSPMKGHSHVYWYRQLPEEGLKFMVYLQKENIIDESGMPKERFSAEFPKEGPSILRIQQVVRGDSAAYFCASSPTYQETQYFGPGTRLLVL.

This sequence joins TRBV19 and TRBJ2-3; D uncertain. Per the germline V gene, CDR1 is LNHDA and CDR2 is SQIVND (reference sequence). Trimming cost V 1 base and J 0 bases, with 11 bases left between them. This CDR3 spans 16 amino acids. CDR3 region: CASSIGGKSSTDTQYF. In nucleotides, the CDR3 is TGTGCCAGTAGTATAGGCGGCAAATCTAGCACAGATACGCAGTATTTT.

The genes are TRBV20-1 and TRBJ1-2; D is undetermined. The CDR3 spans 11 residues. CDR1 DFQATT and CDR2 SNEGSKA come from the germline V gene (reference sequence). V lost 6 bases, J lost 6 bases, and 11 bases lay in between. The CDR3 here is CSARIRHGYTF. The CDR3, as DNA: TGCAGTGCCCGTATTAGGCATGGCTACACCTTC.

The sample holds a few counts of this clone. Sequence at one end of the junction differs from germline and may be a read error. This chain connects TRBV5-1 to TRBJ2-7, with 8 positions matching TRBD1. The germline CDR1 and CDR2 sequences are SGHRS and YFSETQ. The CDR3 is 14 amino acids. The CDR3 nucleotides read TGCGCCAGCAGCCCCGGGACAGGCTCCAACGAGCAGTACTTC. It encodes CASSPGTGSNEQYF.